This T cell receptor beta chain is drawn from a study of T-cell memory formation after mild COVID-19. Turning to this clonotype: Antigen specificity is unknown.

Germline V lookup: CDR1 SGHRS, CDR2 YFSETQ. The CDR3 extends over 15 amino acids. V was trimmed by 3 bases and J by 7 bases, leaving 20 bases between them. The study's findings and limits: Specificity for SARS-CoV-2 was not confirmed among the second-wave clones peaking on day 37.

TCRdb called the 5' RACE reads again in MiXCR, with one record for every CDR3 protein. The data show 280,000 or so distinct CDR3 sequences, 7.5% to 9.5% seen once. The specimen sequenced was PBMCs or a T cell subset sorted from them (not recorded which). The gene calls are TRBV5-1 and TRBJ2-7; D is perhaps TRBD1 (8 bases). This TCR derives from a man aged 18 to 29 who had mild COVID-19 (a few samples of this study predate the infection). Cell type and time point are not known. CDR3 region: CASSSAQGGAREQYF. CDR3 nucleotides: TGCGCCAGCAGCTCGGCACAGGGGGGGGCCCGGGAGCAGTACTTC.